A selection of T cell receptor beta chains follows, all from one sample in a study of blood T cell repertoires in COVID-19. Profiled with immunoSEQ multiplex PCR; TCRdb holds only in-frame clones, not every one. The profile shows 300,000 or so clones, roughly 91% of them singletons. The sequencing input was PBMCs or T cells enriched from blood (not recorded which). The receptors stem from a woman in her forties or fifties who had been exposed to COVID-19. Each CDR3 is given with its conserved first and last residue. D genes are given only for firm matches. Not every row has a clone size; where given, it reads once, few, many or a size class.

v_gene	j_gene	abundance	d_gene	CDR3aa	CDR3nt
TRBV6-1	TRBJ1-1	NA	NA	CASSEHLVIRGDAFF	TGTGCCAGCAGTGAACATTTAGTTATTCGGGGTGACGCTTTCTTT
TRBV19	TRBJ1-5	NA	NA	CASSYQPQHF	TGTGCCAGCTCTTATCAGCCCCAGCATTTT
TRBV28	TRBJ2-1	NA	TRBD1	CASSEPDRAISEQFF	TGTGCCAGCAGCGAACCCGACAGGGCGATTTCTGAGCAGTTCTTC
TRBV30	TRBJ2-5	once	NA	CAWSVRGVQETQYF	TGTGCCTGGAGTGTACGCGGAGTCCAAGAGACCCAGTACTTC
TRBV5-1	TRBJ2-1	NA	TRBD2	CASSLATGTRTPDEQFF	TGCGCCAGCAGCTTGGCCACCGGGACTAGGACCCCCGATGAGCAGTTCTTC
TRBV4-2	TRBJ2-5	few	NA	CASSQDSTTAETQYF	TGTGCCAGCAGCCAGGATTCGACTACGGCCGAGACCCAGTACTTC
TRBV12-3/TRBV12-4	TRBJ2-7	NA	NA	CASQGRPRSEQYF	TGTGCCAGCCAGGGGCGACCCAGGTCCGAGCAGTACTTC
TRBV6-4	TRBJ1-5	NA	TRBD1	CASPLRTGGLGQPQHF	TGTGCCAGCCCCCTCCGGACAGGGGGCCTCGGACAGCCCCAGCATTTT
TRBV5-4	TRBJ1-2	NA	NA	CASRGTNYGYTF	TGTGCCAGCCGGGGAACTAACTATGGCTACACCTTC
TRBV4-2	TRBJ2-2	NA	NA	CASRLQGAGELFF	TGTGCCAGCAGACTACAGGGTGCCGGGGAGCTGTTTTTT
TRBV19	TRBJ2-5	NA	NA	CASSRPGVQETQYF	TGTGCCAGTAGTCGCCCGGGGGTACAAGAGACCCAGTACTTC
TRBV30	TRBJ2-7	NA	NA	CAWRPHGPGGREQYF	TGTGCCTGGAGGCCACACGGGCCCGGGGGGCGCGAGCAGTACTTC
TRBV29-1	TRBJ2-1	few	NA	CSVGALSTYNEQFF	TGCAGCGTTGGGGCACTTTCTACCTACAATGAGCAGTTCTTC
TRBV28	TRBJ2-6	NA	NA	CASSKGEAGANVLTF	TGTGCCAGCAGCAAAGGGGAGGCTGGGGCCAACGTCCTGACTTTC